The 8 T cell receptor beta chains in this list originate from one sample, sequenced in a study of blood T cell repertoires in COVID-19 (dated by TCRdb to 2019 to 2021). Library preparation was by the immunoSEQ multiplex PCR assay. TCRdb's version of the immuneACCESS table is confined to in-frame rearrangements and falls short of the full clone set. An unresolved V gene accounts for under half of the shortfall where checked; the remainder is of unknown origin. The sample yields 100,000 to 150,000 clones; about 94% were counted once. The ten top clones hold around 2% of the sample. The sequenced material came from peripheral blood. The receptors derive from a man aged 50 to 60 with COVID-19, enrolled during active disease.

This sequence joins TRBV2 and TRBJ2-1; D possibly corresponds to TRBD2 (5 bases). The length of the CDR3 is 13 residues. V shed 6 bases and J shed 6 bases, with 12 bases lying between them. The germline V gene encodes CDR1 SNHLY and CDR2 FYNNEI. CDR3 bases: TGTGCCAGCAGATCCCTCCGGGGCAATGAGCAGTTCTTC. As protein: CASRSLRGNEQFF.

The chain joins TRBV29-1 to TRBJ2-3; 16 nucleotides line up with TRBD2. There are 15 residues in the CDR3. Trimming removed 7 bases from V and 4 bases from J; junction bases left unmatched: 5. From germline, CDR1 is SQVTM and CDR2 ANQGSEA. The CDR3 sequence: CSGEGLAGGADTQYF. CDR3 nucleotide sequence: TGCAGCGGGGAGGGACTAGCGGGAGGGGCAGATACGCAGTATTTT.

The chain combines TRBV10-3 with TRBJ1-2; D not resolved. The CDR3 is made up of 14 amino acids. Germline V gene data show CDR1 as ENHRY and CDR2 as SYGVKD. V was pared by 0 bases and J by 0 bases, with 5 bases between. CDR3 DNA: TGTGCCATCAGTGAGTCAGGAGCTAACTATGGCTACACCTTC. Protein: CAISESGANYGYTF.

The chain joins TRBV6-1 to TRBJ2-4; 9 bases match TRBD1. Per germline, CDR1 MNHNS and CDR2 SASEGT. The CDR3 is made up of 17 amino acids. With V trimmed by 4 bases and J by 0 bases, 7 bases remained unmatched. The CDR3 DNA sequence: TGTGCCAGCAGTGCCCTGACAGGGGGGATAGCCAAAAACATTCAGTACTTC. Translation gives CASSALTGGIAKNIQYF.

The V call is TRBV2, the J call TRBJ2-5; D ambiguous. Germline V gene sequence: CDR1 SNHLY, CDR2 FYNNEI. V dropped 4 bases and J dropped 1 base, with 10 bases sitting between them. CDR3 size: 14 residues. CDR3 sequence: CASSVSLPQETQYF. Here the CDR3 DNA reads TGTGCCAGCAGTGTCTCCCTACCCCAAGAGACCCAGTACTTC.

This chain connects TRBV11-3 to TRBJ2-3; 7 bases line up with TRBD1. The CDR3 has 15 amino acids. Germline-derived CDR1 and CDR2 are SGHNT and YENEEA. V was pared by 5 bases and J by 3 bases, with 8 bases of the junction left unmatched. In nucleotides, the CDR3 is TGTGCCAGCAGCAAGACAGGGCTTTTAACAGATACGCAGTATTTT. It encodes CASSKTGLLTDTQYF.

The chain has TRBV19 and TRBJ2-5; D might be TRBD2 (7 bases). CDR3 length: 16 residues. Looked up from germline, CDR1 is LNHDA and CDR2 is SQIVND (reference sequence). The V gene lost 4 bases and the J gene lost 4 bases, with 19 bases spanning the gap. The CDR3 DNA is TGTGCCAGTAGTACAGTGGGTGGGGGGGGCGCAGAGACCCAGTACTTC. Protein product: CASSTVGGGGAETQYF. The whole variable domain, filled in from reference TRBV19 and TRBJ2-5, reads DGGITQSPKYLFRKEGQNVTLSCEQNLNHDAMYWYRQDPGQGLRLIYYSQIVNDFQKGDIAEGYSVSREKKESFPLTVTSAQKNPTAFYLCASSTVGGGGAETQYFGPGTRLLVL.

This chain joins TRBV19 and TRBJ2-7; 7 positions match TRBD2. CDR1 is LNHDA, CDR2 SQIVND, per germline (reference sequence). The CDR3 sequence is 14 residues long. In DNA, the CDR3 is TGTGCAACTAGGAGGGCGGGAGCCAACTACGAGCAGTACTTC. Its protein product is CATRRAGANYEQYF.